Listed below are T cell receptor beta chains from one sample, sequenced in a study of cytomegalovirus exposure and HLA in healthy donors. Sequenced by immunoSEQ multiplex PCR; TCRdb stores in-frame clones only, minus some. The table shows around 100,000 clones, with about 79% occurring only once. The sequencing input was PBMCs. These receptors were obtained from a man aged 50-59 years in good health and CMV-seropositive. Both conserved end residues are part of each CDR3. The D gene is left open where the match is weak. Clone size is not always given. Where it is, it says once, few, many or a class for expanded clones.

abundance	j_gene	v_gene	d_gene	CDR3nt	CDR3aa
NA	TRBJ1-5	TRBV11-2	TRBD1	TGTGCCAGCAGCTTTGACAGGGGGAGCAATCAGCCCCAGCATTTT	CASSFDRGSNQPQHF
once	TRBJ1-2	TRBV19	NA	TGTGCCAGTAGTATAGATCTCTCCGGCTACACCTTC	CASSIDLSGYTF
once	TRBJ1-1	TRBV19	NA	TGTGCCAGTAATTTCGGAACAGAGATGAACACTGAAGCTTTCTTT	CASNFGTEMNTEAFF
NA	TRBJ1-2	TRBV7-9	TRBD1	TGTGCCAGCAGCTCAGGGGGGAAGTTT	CASSSGGKF
once	TRBJ2-2	TRBV4-1	TRBD2	TGCGCCAGCAGCCAAGGCATAGCGGGACTTACCGGGGAGCTGTTTTTT	CASSQGIAGLTGELFF
NA	TRBJ1-3	TRBV9	NA	TGTGCCAGCAGCCTAGCGTTGAATCCGACTGACGGCACCATATATTTT	CASSLALNPTDGTIYF
few	TRBJ2-3	TRBV4-1	TRBD2	TGCGCCAGCAGCCCCCGTCGGACTAGCGAAGATACGCAGTATTTT	CASSPRRTSEDTQYF
NA	TRBJ2-7	TRBV14	NA	TGTGCCAGCAGCCAAGATCGAGGGCAGCCGTTCTCCTACGAGCAGTACTTC	CASSQDRGQPFSYEQYF
NA	TRBJ2-1	TRBV13	NA	TGTGCCAGCAGCTTTGGCGGCAGGGTGCATGAGCAGTTCTTC	CASSFGGRVHEQFF
NA	TRBJ2-7	TRBV6-1	NA	TGTGCCAGCACCTTTTCAGGGGTTGTCTCCTACGAGCAGTACTTC	CASTFSGVVSYEQYF
NA	TRBJ2-1	TRBV5-6	TRBD2	TGTGCCAGCAGCTTTCTCCCGCGGGGGGGCTCCTACAATGAGCAGTTCTTC	CASSFLPRGGSYNEQFF
few	TRBJ1-1	TRBV19	TRBD1	TGTGCCGTAAGCGACAGGGTGAACACTGAAGCTTTCTTT	CAVSDRVNTEAFF
NA	TRBJ2-7	TRBV19	TRBD1	TGTGCCAGTAGTACAGGGACAGGGTTTCGTGTTGGCGGGGGTTACGAGCAGTACTTC	CASSTGTGFRVGGGYEQYF
once	TRBJ1-2	TRBV5-1	NA	TGCGCCAGCAGCTGGGGGTGGAGGGATGGCTACACCTTC	CASSWGWRDGYTF
NA	TRBJ2-7	TRBV6-5	NA	TGTGCCAGCAGCCGTGACAGGAGAAACCACGAGCAGTACTTC	CASSRDRRNHEQYF
NA	TRBJ2-7	TRBV19	TRBD1	TGTGCCAGTGCACGGAAACAGGGGGAGCCGAACTACGAGCAGTACTTC	CASARKQGEPNYEQYF
NA	TRBJ1-2	TRBV21-1	NA	TGTGCCAGCAGCAAATGTGTAACTAACTATGGCTACACCTTC	CASSKCVTNYGYTF
NA	TRBJ2-3	TRBV6-6	TRBD2	TGTGCCAGCAGACCCCCGGGACTAGGCGCAGATACGCAGTATTTT	CASRPPGLGADTQYF
NA	TRBJ2-5	TRBV7-7	NA	TGTGCCAGCAGCTTAAGCAACGGGGTCCAAGAGACCCAGTACTTC	CASSLSNGVQETQYF
few	TRBJ2-7	TRBV5-1	TRBD2	TGCGCCAGCAGCGTCGGACTAGCGGCTTCCTACGAGCAGTACTTC	CASSVGLAASYEQYF
NA	TRBJ1-1	TRBV6-5	TRBD1	TGTGCCAGCAGTTACGGGACAGGGTTCACTGAAGCTTTCTTT	CASSYGTGFTEAFF
NA	TRBJ2-1	TRBV5-1	TRBD1	TGCGCCAGCAGCTTACCCGGGACAGGGAGCAATGAGCAGTTCTTC	CASSLPGTGSNEQFF
NA	TRBJ1-2	TRBV4-1	NA	TGCGCCAGCAGCCTACACTTGCGGGGCGACTATGGCTACACCTTC	CASSLHLRGDYGYTF
NA	TRBJ2-7	TRBV6-1	TRBD1	TGTGCCAGCACCCGGGACAGGTCTACCTACGAGCAGTACTTC	CASTRDRSTYEQYF
NA	TRBJ2-2	TRBV4-1	NA	TGCGCCAGCAGCCAATATCCCACGATGTACAGGAACACCGGGGAGCTGTTTTTT	CASSQYPTMYRNTGELFF
once	TRBJ2-3	TRBV5-1	TRBD2	TGCGCCAGCAGCCGGACTAGCGGAGATACGCAGTATTTT	CASSRTSGDTQYF
few	TRBJ1-1	TRBV29-1	NA	TGCAGCGTTGGACATGCTACGGAAGCTTTCTTT	CSVGHATEAFF
NA	TRBJ2-5	TRBV7-2	TRBD2	TGTGCCAGCAGCTTATTGTTTGGACTAGCGGGGGGGCCGGGGGAGACCCAGTACTTC	CASSLLFGLAGGPGETQYF
NA	TRBJ2-3	TRBV9	TRBD2	TGTGCCAGCAGCCGACTTGGGACTAGCGGGATGACAGATACGCAGTATTTT	CASSRLGTSGMTDTQYF
NA	TRBJ1-5	TRBV10-3	NA	TGTGCCATCAGTGAATTTACTAATCAGCCCCAGCATTTT	CAISEFTNQPQHF
NA	TRBJ1-5	TRBV2	NA	TGTGCCAGCAGCACAGGACAGAGCAATCAGCCCCAGCATTTT	CASSTGQSNQPQHF
NA	TRBJ1-3	TRBV27	NA	TGTGCCAGCAGTTTGACAGCTGGAAACACCATATATTTT	CASSLTAGNTIYF
NA	TRBJ2-6	TRBV4-1	TRBD1	TGCGCCAGCAGCCAAGATATTGCGGGACAGGGGTCTGGGGCCAACGGCCTGACTTTC	CASSQDIAGQGSGANGLTF
NA	TRBJ1-1	TRBV5-1	TRBD1	TGCGCCAGCAGCTTGGAGGGACAGCCCTACGGCACTGAAGCTTTCTTT	CASSLEGQPYGTEAFF
NA	TRBJ2-7	TRBV15	TRBD1	TGTGCCACCAGCAGGGGACAGGGGTCCTACGAGCAGTACTTC	CATSRGQGSYEQYF
NA	TRBJ1-3	TRBV10-3	NA	TGTGCCATCGAGGGGGGGCCTGGAAACACCATATATTTT	CAIEGGPGNTIYF
NA	TRBJ2-1	TRBV7-9	NA	TGTGCCAGCAGCCCACCGACCCTAGGGGGGGCCTACAATGAGCAGTTCTTC	CASSPPTLGGAYNEQFF
NA	TRBJ2-1	TRBV14	TRBD2	TGTGCCAGCAGCCTACTAGCGGGAGAGGGGTCCTACAATGAGCAGTTCTTC	CASSLLAGEGSYNEQFF
NA	TRBJ1-1	TRBV10-3	NA	TGTGCCATCAGTGGGGGGGGGTCCGACACTGAAGCTTTCTTT	CAISGGGSDTEAFF
NA	TRBJ2-7	TRBV7-4	NA	TGTGCCAGCAGTTGCATCACCGGGACTGCCTTATACGAGCAGTACTTC	CASSCITGTALYEQYF
NA	TRBJ2-5	TRBV29-1	NA	TGCAGCGTTGAAGATTACGGTACGGGAGAGACCCAGTACTTC	CSVEDYGTGETQYF